This T cell receptor (beta chain) was identified in a study of OX40 agonist ivuxolimab in advanced cancers. About the research overall: Partial responses were seen in three patients, one with hepatocellular carcinoma and two with cutaneous melanoma. Regarding the study as a whole: CD4+ and CD8+ T cells in blood underwent clonal expansion by week 6 at 0.1 to 3.0 mg/kg.

Measured with immunoSEQ multiplex PCR; TCRdb has only the in-frame clones, and not every one. The sample records about 63,000 clones, approximately 86% being singletons. This clone was detected only once. The antigen is not known. The specimen comprised CD4+ or CD8+ T cells sorted from blood, sampled in a trial of the OX40 agonist ivuxolimab. This clonotype originated in an adult with an advanced solid tumor such as melanoma, head and neck, liver or kidney cancer.

For the CDR3, the DNA is TGTGCCAGCTCACCTCGACAGGGGGCAGAGGATGGCTACACCTTC. It translates to CASSPRQGAEDGYTF. The gene calls are TRBV18 and TRBJ1-2, with TRBD1 matching 10 bases. CDR1 and CDR2 from the germline V gene are KGHSH and LQKENI. This CDR3 is built from 15 residues. The junction had 7 bases not matched to a gene; V was cut back by 3 bases and J by 6 bases. Full variable domain (missing parts from reference TRBV18 and TRBJ1-2): NAGVMQNPRHLVRRRGQEARLRCSPMKGHSHVYWYRQLPEEGLKFMVYLQKENIIDESGMPKERFSAEFPKEGPSILRIQQVVRGDSAAYFCASSPRQGAEDGYTFGSGTRLTVV.